Below are 14 T cell receptor beta chains sequenced from a single sample in a study of identical twins. TCRdb fed the 5' RACE reads into MiXCR, producing one record per CDR3 protein. The table includes 690,000 or so distinct CDR3 sequences, 8.6% detected once. The same sample was also studied in work on yellow fever vaccine responses in identical twins.

Sequences were obtained from PBMCs. The receptors stem from a woman aged 18-29 years in good health.

This clonotype was observed a few times. The chain employs TRBV12-3 or TRBV12-4 and TRBJ2-7, with 9 bases identical to TRBD2. This CDR3 contains 16 residues. The trim removed 3 bases at V and 4 bases at J, leaving 10 bases unmatched. The CDR3 here is CASSFPRGRGGYEQYF. As DNA, the CDR3 is TGTGCCAGCAGTTTTCCTCGCGGGAGGGGTGGGTACGAGCAGTACTTC.

In its sample, this clonotype was seen many times. The chain employs TRBV12-3 or TRBV12-4 and TRBJ1-6; 10 positions match TRBD1. The CDR3 sequence is 16 residues long. With 5 bases clipped from V and 7 bases from J, the junction kept 8 bases outside the gene matches. CDR3: CASSPRDRGWNSPLHF. DNA for the CDR3: TGTGCCAGCAGTCCCCGGGACAGGGGTTGGAATTCACCCCTCCACTTT.

The V gene is TRBV18, the J gene TRBJ2-5; the match to TRBD1 covers 7 bases. Per germline, CDR1 KGHSH and CDR2 LQKENI. The V gene end was trimmed by 8 bases and the J gene end by 4 bases; junction bases not matched to a gene: 10. There are 14 residues in the CDR3. DNA of the CDR3: TGTGCCAGCCTCGAAGACAGGGCAGGAGAGACCCAGTACTTC. Translated: CASLEDRAGETQYF. The variable domain in full, with the rest retrieved from reference TRBV18 and TRBJ2-5, is NAGVMQNPRHLVRRRGQEARLRCSPMKGHSHVYWYRQLPEEGLKFMVYLQKENIIDESGMPKERFSAEFPKEGPSILRIQQVVRGDSAAYFCASLEDRAGETQYFGPGTRLLVL.

Ten or more counts support this clonotype. This chain uses TRBV6-2 or TRBV6-3 with TRBJ2-2, with D unclear. Trimming took off 3 bases at V and 3 bases at J, with 8 bases between the two ends. This CDR3 spans 14 amino acids. Germline-derived CDR1 and CDR2 are MNHEY and SVGEGT. The CDR3 nucleotides read TGTGCCAGCAGTTATCAGGCAGACACCGGGGAGCTGTTTTTT. Residues: CASSYQADTGELFF.

The sample holds many counts of this clonotype. This chain links TRBV11-2 with TRBJ2-1; a possible D gene is TRBD2 (6 bases). This CDR3 comprises 14 residues. V shed 1 base and J shed 7 bases, with 11 bases lying between them. Germline assignment: CDR1 SGHAT and CDR2 FQNNGV. CDR3 in amino acids: CASSLVAALNEQFF. The CDR3 coding sequence is TGTGCCAGCAGCTTAGTAGCGGCCCTAAATGAGCAGTTCTTC.

This chain links TRBV10-3 with TRBJ1-4; possibly TRBD1 for D (6 bases). Germline V lookup: CDR1 ENHRY, CDR2 SYGVKD. The CDR3 is 15 residues long. V was shortened by 0 bases and J by 7 bases, with 12 bases between the two germline ends. CDR3 in DNA: TGTGCCATCAGTGAGTCGCGGGGGGCTCCTGAAAAACTGTTTTTT. It encodes CAISESRGAPEKLFF.

V and J are TRBV28 and TRBJ2-2; 7 nucleotides align to TRBD1. Trimming at V came to 6 bases and at J to 2 bases, leaving 6 bases not matched to a gene. CDR1 is MDHEN, CDR2 SYDVKM, per germline. The CDR3 totals 15 residues. The CDR3 bases are TGTGCCAGCAGGAGGACAGGCTTAAACACCGGGGAGCTGTTTTTT. Its protein product is CASRRTGLNTGELFF.

At least ten counts were recorded for this clonotype. This chain uses TRBV5-1 with TRBJ2-7; D is ambiguous. Trimming removed 1 base from V and 1 base from J, with 9 bases in between. The length of the CDR3 is 14 residues. Germline values: CDR1 SGHRS, CDR2 YFSETQ. Here the CDR3 reads CASSLTKVSYEQYF. The CDR3 DNA reads as TGCGCCAGCAGCTTGACAAAAGTTTCCTACGAGCAGTACTTC. The variable domain in full, with the rest retrieved from reference TRBV5-1 and TRBJ2-7, is KAGVTQTPRYLIKTRGQQVTLSCSPISGHRSVSWYQQTPGQGLQFLFEYFSETQRNKGNFPGRFSGRQFSNSRSEMNVSTLELGDSALYLCASSLTKVSYEQYFGPGTRLTVT.

In this sample, this clonotype turned up many times. The gene calls are TRBV15 and TRBJ2-1, with D uncertain. The length of the CDR3 is 15 residues. The germline gives CDR1 LNHNV, CDR2 YYDKDF (reference sequence). V lost 0 bases to trimming and J lost 1 base, with 7 bases between them. In DNA, the CDR3 is TGTGCCACCAGCAGAGAGACTCGATCCTACAATGAGCAGTTCTTC. Residues: CATSRETRSYNEQFF.

Only a few counts were recorded for this clonotype. The V and J genes are TRBV4-3 and TRBJ2-7; TRBD2 agrees at 8 bases. This CDR3 comprises 18 residues. Losses at the gene ends were 5 bases for V and 0 bases for J; bases not matched to a gene: 15. Germline V CDR1 and CDR2: LGHNA, YSLEER. Written as DNA, the CDR3 is TGCGCCAGCAGCGCAAAACACGGCGGGGGGCCAAGCTCCTACGAGCAGTACTTC. It codes for CASSAKHGGGPSSYEQYF.

This clonotype occurred many times. The chain carries TRBV20-1 and TRBJ2-3; D remains unclear. The length of the CDR3 is 14 residues. V dropped 3 bases and J dropped 0 bases, with 10 bases sitting between them. Germline values: CDR1 DFQATT, CDR2 SNEGSKA (reference sequence). The CDR3 spells CSARDPLSTDTQYF. For the CDR3, the DNA is TGCAGTGCTAGGGACCCACTTAGCACAGATACGCAGTATTTT.

The rearrangement joins TRBV2 to TRBJ2-4, with D possibly matching TRBD2 (5 bases). The CDR3 runs to 11 residues. The germline V and J ends were trimmed by 7 bases and 5 bases, with 6 bases remaining between them. Germline CDR1 and CDR2: SNHLY and FYNNEI. Written as DNA, the CDR3 is TGTGCCAGCATGGAGGAAAACATTCAGTACTTC. Translating gives CASMEENIQYF. Drawing the rest from reference TRBV2 and TRBJ2-4, the complete variable domain is EPEVTQTPSHQVTQMGQEVILRCVPISNHLYFYWYRQILGQKVEFLVSFYNNEISEKSEIFDDQFSVERPDGSNFTLKIRSTKLEDSAMYFCASMEENIQYFGAGTRLSVL.

This clonotype was seen a handful of times. The CDR3 region has the DNA TGTGCCAGCAGCTTAAAATTTGTGGGGACGGCCTCCTTCTTT. Encoded protein: CASSLKFVGTASFF. The chain joins TRBV7-2 to TRBJ1-1, with a tentative D call TRBD1 (5 bases). Trimming removed 2 bases at V and 14 bases at J, with 21 bases between. This CDR3 is built from 14 residues. Germline V gene data show CDR1 as SGHTA and CDR2 as FQGNSA. Combining the CDR3 with reference TRBV7-2 and TRBJ1-1 gives the whole variable domain GAGVSQSPSNKVTEKGKDVELRCDPISGHTALYWYRQSLGQGLEFLIYFQGNSAPDKSGLPSDRFSAERTGGSVSTLTIQRTQQEDSAVYLCASSLKFVGTASFFGQGTRLTVV.

Here the CDR3 DNA reads TGCGCCAGCCGGGGGACAGGGCGCACTGAAGCTTTCTTT. It translates to CASRGTGRTEAFF. This sequence joins TRBV5-1 and TRBJ1-1; TRBD1 aligns across 9 bases. CDR3 length: 13 amino acids. V was clipped by 7 bases and J by 4 bases; unmatched bases: 5. Germline assignment: CDR1 SGHRS and CDR2 YFSETQ. Full variable domain (outside the CDR3, taken from reference TRBV5-1 and TRBJ1-1): KAGVTQTPRYLIKTRGQQVTLSCSPISGHRSVSWYQQTPGQGLQFLFEYFSETQRNKGNFPGRFSGRQFSNSRSEMNVSTLELGDSALYLCASRGTGRTEAFFGQGTRLTVV.